The entry that follows covers one TCR beta chain sequence. Participants reported their clinical history, and cohort assignment relied on those reports. The CDR3 is made up of 13 amino acids. V shed 4 bases and J shed 13 bases, with 16 bases lying between them. CDR1 SGHTA and CDR2 FQGTGA come from the germline V gene. The sample is drawn from a study of blood T cell repertoires in COVID-19. Study summary: The United States, Italy and Spain supplied acute and convalescent COVID-19 samples. PBMCs, B-cell-depleted T cells, or T cells were the source of the cDNA or gDNA that made up the material.

Per the original data handling: Using reference gene primer amplification, nucleated cell counts were estimated. Measured with immunoSEQ multiplex PCR; TCRdb has only the in-frame clones, and not every one. The V and J calls and clone size are taken from that table; D and trimming were inferred from the DNA. The table shows 220,000 or so clones, with about 86% occurring only once. The J gene is TRBJ2-2, the V gene TRBV7-3; TRBD1 might be the D (7 bases). The sample was PBMCs or T cells enriched from blood (not recorded which). This clonotype was obtained from a woman aged 40 to 49 with acute COVID-19. In DNA, the CDR3 is TGTGCCAGCAGCTCCTACCAGGGGGGAGCGCTGTTTTTT. It translates to CASSSYQGGALFF.